This T cell receptor beta chain was found in a study of glioma-infiltrating T cells after dendritic cell vaccination listed by TCRdb under 2016. Background for the entire study: Of the roughly 15 glioblastoma patients in the cohort, all drawn from Phase I and II dendritic cell vaccination trials, 9 were newly diagnosed and 6 had recurrent disease. Patients received autologous tumor lysate-pulsed dendritic cell vaccination between about 2002 and 2013. The vaccine consisted of monocyte-derived dendritic cells cultured seven to eight days with IL-4 and GM-CSF, then pulsed overnight with autologous tumor lysate. Three intradermal dendritic cell vaccine injections were administered to patients at biweekly intervals in the arm below the axilla. In glioblastoma patients vaccinated with dendritic cells, deep sequencing of TCR beta CDR3 regions served to measure the amount of tumor-infiltrating lymphocytes and to compare repertoires between tumor and blood. Survival after dendritic cell vaccination was correlated with TCR sequencing metrics, such as TIL content and the overlap between tumor and blood repertoires. Overall study results and their limits: The TCR overlap response model with three groups was called speculative and said to need prospective validation. The cohort was small and heterogeneous, few patients had complete blood and tumor sets, and even fewer had initial-recurrent tumor pairs. TCR clonality showed no direct relationship with survival, which suggests that a diverse polyclonal response may matter. Higher estimated pretreatment TIL content predicted longer time to progression and overall survival after dendritic cell vaccination.

V and J are truncated by 3 bases and 4 bases respectively, leaving an intervening sequence of 13 bases. The CDR3 measures 15 amino acids from cysteine to phenylalanine. Of the read, only the CDR3 DNA is kept; its 45 bases are in frame from base 1. As encoded in the germline V gene, CDR1 is SGHTA while CDR2 is FQGNSA. TCRB CDR3 regions were amplified from about 1.9 ug genomic DNA, or all available DNA if less, using the immunoSEQ assay. The multiplex PCR relied on 60 forward primers for TCR V beta segments and 13 reverse primers for J beta segments. Synthetic control templates were spiked into each sample at limiting dilution to estimate reads per starting template. Reads of 87 bp were generated by sequencing on the Illumina HiSeq System. The authors processed their data as follows. PCR and sequencing errors were removed by merging closely related sequences with a nearest neighbor algorithm. TCR overlap was measured as the percentage of unique tumor TCR beta sequences that were also present in the peripheral blood of the same patient. TCRdb took over this immuneACCESS table, retaining in-frame rearrangements with V and J assigned. Such tables are incomplete; in checked studies, under half of the missing clones stem from an unresolved V gene, and the remainder is unexplained. V and J calls and clone size are those listed in that table; D and trimming were worked out from the DNA. The sample profile shows some 100,000 clones; over 75% of them were found once. The top ten hold roughly 2.9% of the sample.

A word on this clone: This receptor's antigen is unknown. Nothing much larger sits one base from this clone, and base qualities are not available.

Selection of patients required sufficient residual fresh-frozen tumor tissue and over two years of available survival data. Molecular status otherwise varied across the glioblastoma patients, but none of them carried an isocitrate dehydrogenase mutation. PBMC collection took place before vaccination, two weeks after the third vaccination, and at tumor progression if progression occurred. The Qiagen DNeasy Blood extraction Kit was used to extract genomic DNA. This TCR came from a human donor with glioblastoma. In this chain, TRBV7-2 is recombined with TRBJ2-1; tentative D gene TRBD1, with 6 bases matching. Sequences were derived from blood, sampled before dendritic cell vaccination. The CDR3 amino acid sequence is: CASSLAGDSYNEQFF. Here is the DNA: TGTGCCAGCAGCTTGGCAGGGGATTCGTACAATGAGCAGTTCTTC.